This T cell receptor beta chain came from a study of beta chain features in type 1 diabetes. Regarding the study as a whole: Within each of all four CD4+ subsets, Type 1 diabetes patients had TCRB CDR3s that were moderately but significantly shorter.

In its sample, this clone was seen a few times. The target antigen is unknown. Reverse transcription of all isolated RNA meant that expressed TCRB transcripts were sequenced. Repertoires were generated with immunoSEQ multiplex PCR, while TCRdb's copy carries only in-frame clones and drops some. The sample shows some 350,000 clones, 13% of them seen only once. There are 17 residues in the CDR3. Germline V lookup: CDR1 SGHVS, CDR2 FQNEAQ. V was pared by 6 bases and J by 0 bases, with 8 bases of the junction left unmatched. The sequenced sample was naive CD4+ T cells from blood. V gene TRBV7-8 combines with J gene TRBJ2-1; TRBD2 aligns across 10 bases. This TCR came from a woman in her late teens or twenties with type 1 diabetes. The CDR3 protein is CASSDIIAGGSYNEQFF. The CDR3, as DNA: TGTGCCAGCAGTGATATAATAGCGGGGGGCTCCTACAATGAGCAGTTCTTC.